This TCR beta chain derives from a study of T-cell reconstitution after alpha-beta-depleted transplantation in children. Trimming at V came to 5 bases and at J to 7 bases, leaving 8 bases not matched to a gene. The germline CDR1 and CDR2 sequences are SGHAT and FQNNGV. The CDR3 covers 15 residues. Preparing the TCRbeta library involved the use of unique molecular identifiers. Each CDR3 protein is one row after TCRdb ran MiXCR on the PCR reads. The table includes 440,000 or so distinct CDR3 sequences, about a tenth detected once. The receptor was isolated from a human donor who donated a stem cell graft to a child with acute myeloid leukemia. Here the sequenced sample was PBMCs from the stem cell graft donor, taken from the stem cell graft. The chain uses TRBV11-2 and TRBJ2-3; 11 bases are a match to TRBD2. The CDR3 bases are TGTGCCAGCAGCCCGATCTCTAGCGGGGGGAATACGCAGTATTTT. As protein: CASSPISSGGNTQYF.